Each of the 3 T cell receptor beta chains below was sequenced from the same sample in a study of CD8+ T cells in alopecia areata (dated 2018 in TCRdb). The receptor library was made with the immunoSEQ multiplex PCR assay. To provide template for TCR sequencing, every sample had RNA extracted and reverse transcribed into cDNA. TCRdb took this table from immuneACCESS and kept in-frame rearrangements with V and J called. Such tables lack part of the clones; where checked against another copy, unresolved V genes explain under half of the gap, and the rest is unexplained. This sample shows more than 250,000 clones, and none of them turns up only once. The leading ten clones occupy roughly 1.2% of the sample. Cells from mouse cutaneous lymph nodes were pooled, stained for CD4, CD8alpha, NKG2D, NKG2ACE and other markers, and then sorted on a BD Influx. Source material: CD4+ T cells sorted from a lymph node. The receptors were gathered from a C3H/HeJ mouse with alopecia areata. Regarding MHC type, mice of this strain are H2-k.

A few counts support this clone. The gene names given are mouse names. Read data end 4 residues before the CDR3 end; the end is taken from the germline J gene. Other DNA sequences in this specimen translate into the identical CDR3. The chain joins TRBV1 to TRBJ2-7, with D possibly TRBD1 on 6 matching bases. Per the germline V gene, CDR1 is NSQYPW and CDR2 is LRSPGD (reference sequence). Trimming took 3 bases from V and 0 from J, leaving 6 bases between them. CDR3 length equals 13 residues. The covered CDR3 bases are TGCACCTGCAGTGCGGACAGCTCCTAT. Protein product: CTCSADSSY. The full CDR3 is CTCSADSSYEQYF.

About this clone: Gene names denote mouse genes. The CDR3 is cut off 4 residues early in the read; its end comes from the germline J gene. This sample also contains other DNA sequences that code for the same CDR3. This rearrangement joins TRBV13-1 to TRBJ2-7; 9 nucleotides agree with TRBD1. Losses at the gene ends were 5 bases for V and 0 bases for J; bases not matched to a gene: 6. The germline gives CDR1 NSHNY, CDR2 SYGAGN. The CDR3 runs to 15 residues. The covered CDR3 bases are TGTGCCAGCAGCCCTCCGGGACAGGGCTCCTAT. This encodes CASSPPGQGSY. The complete CDR3 sequence is CASSPPGQGSYEQYF.

This clone appeared a few times. Here the gene names and germline are mouse. The read comes to an end 4 residues before the CDR3 does, leaving the germline J gene to fill in the end. The rearrangement uses TRBV13-2 and TRBJ1-2; D ambiguous. Trimming cost V 2 bases and J 1 base, with 6 bases left between them. Germline CDR1 NNHNN, CDR2 SYGAGS (reference sequence). The CDR3 is 13 amino acids. The sequenced CDR3 bases are TGTGCCAGCGGTGAAGAGGGAAACTCC. Residues: CASGEEGNS. The whole CDR3 protein reads CASGEEGNSDYTF.